Detailed here is one T cell receptor (beta chain). Its antigen is undetermined. Primers: 60 Vbeta forward and 13 Jbeta reverse. Assay: immunoSEQ multiplex PCR; the TCRdb copy retains only in-frame clones and omits some. The sample lists about 170,000 clones; roughly 80% were seen once. The CDR3 contains 16 residues. Trimming removed 5 bases from V and 2 bases from J, with 16 bases in between. Germline CDR1 is MDHEN and CDR2 is SYDVKM. These data are taken from a study of cytomegalovirus exposure and HLA in healthy donors. Study summary: A previous analysis identified around 120 million unique TCR beta sequences derived from about 180 million T cells.

Study-level points and caveats: An analysis that came later showed most CMV-associated TCR beta chains appearing HLA-restricted. Rare TCR sequences predominated, though certain public TCRs were found in many donors.

The V call is TRBV28, the J call TRBJ1-5, with D unresolved. Material for sequencing was PBMCs. The clonotype originates from a woman aged 18-29 years in good health and CMV-seronegative. CDR3 in amino acids: CASSRPRYKGNQPQHF. The CDR3 nucleotides are TGTGCCAGCAGTCGACCGAGGTATAAGGGCAATCAGCCCCAGCATTTT.